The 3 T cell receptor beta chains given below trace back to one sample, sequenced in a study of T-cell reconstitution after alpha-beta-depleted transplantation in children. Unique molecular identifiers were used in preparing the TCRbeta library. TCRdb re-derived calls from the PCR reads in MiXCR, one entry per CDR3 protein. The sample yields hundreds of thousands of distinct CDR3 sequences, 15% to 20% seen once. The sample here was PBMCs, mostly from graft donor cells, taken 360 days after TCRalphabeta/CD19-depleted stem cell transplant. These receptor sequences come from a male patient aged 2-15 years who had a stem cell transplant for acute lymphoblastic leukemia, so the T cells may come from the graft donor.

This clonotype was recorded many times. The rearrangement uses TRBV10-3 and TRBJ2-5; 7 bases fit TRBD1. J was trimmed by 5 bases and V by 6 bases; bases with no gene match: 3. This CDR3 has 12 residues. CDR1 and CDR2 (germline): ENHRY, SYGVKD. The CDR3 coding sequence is TGTGCCATCAGCAACAGGGGTGAGACCCAGTACTTC. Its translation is CAISNRGETQYF.

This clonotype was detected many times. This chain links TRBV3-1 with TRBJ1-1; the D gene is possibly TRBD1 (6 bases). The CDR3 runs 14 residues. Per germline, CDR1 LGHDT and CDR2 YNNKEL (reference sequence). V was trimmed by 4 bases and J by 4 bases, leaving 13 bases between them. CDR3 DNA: TGTGCCAGCAGCCCCCCAGGACAGCGCACTGAAGCTTTCTTT. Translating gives CASSPPGQRTEAFF.

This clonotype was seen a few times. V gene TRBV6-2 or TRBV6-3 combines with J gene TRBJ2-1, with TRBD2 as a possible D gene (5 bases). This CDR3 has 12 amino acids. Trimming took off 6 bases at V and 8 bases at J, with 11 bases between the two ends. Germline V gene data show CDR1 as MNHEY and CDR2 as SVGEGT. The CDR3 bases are TGTGCCAGCAGGGAGGAGGTCCATGAGCAGTTCTTC. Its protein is CASREEVHEQFF.